The 24 T cell receptor beta chains below come from one sample, sequenced in a study of T cell repertoires in cytomegalovirus infection (dated by TCRdb to between 2019 and 2020). Antigens of these TCRs are unknown. Sequencing was carried out with an Illumina HiSeq 1500. In TCRdb, the public reads were trimmed at Q25 with fastp and aligned with MiXCR, with productive beta chains retained. Every distinct CDR3 protein forms one entry, paired with its most common genes and DNA. The sample table lists roughly 110,000 distinct CDR3 sequences, roughly 9.1% of them with a count of one. 31% of the sample goes to the ten largest clones. The sequencing input was PBMCs, sequenced either directly or after in vitro stimulation (not recorded which). These receptors were obtained from a human donor in good health (CMV status not recorded). Some clones in this sample may be carry-over from other donors' samples.

The CDR3 nucleotides are TGTGCCATCGGGACAGCCTCCTACGAGCAGTACTTC. It yields the protein CAIGTASYEQYF. The chain is built from TRBV10-3 and TRBJ2-7, with 7 bases matching TRBD1. CDR3 length equals 12 residues. Germline lookup yields CDR1 ENHRY and CDR2 SYGVKD. With 8 bases clipped from V and 0 bases from J, the junction kept 1 base outside the gene matches.

The gene calls are TRBV3-1 and TRBJ1-1, with D tentatively TRBD1 (5 bases). V was clipped by 0 bases and J by 5 bases, with 25 bases between them. The CDR3 contains 19 residues. Germline loops: CDR1 LGHDT, CDR2 YNNKEL (reference sequence). As DNA, the CDR3 is TGTGCCAGCAGCCAAGAAACCCAAGATTCTTCGGGGCCCGAGACTGAAGCTTTCTTT. It translates to CASSQETQDSSGPETEAFF.

There are a few counts of this clonotype. The chain combines TRBV15 with TRBJ2-7, with TRBD1 matching over 11 bases. In germline, CDR1 is LNHNV, CDR2 YYDKDF (reference sequence). V was pared by 1 base and J by 5 bases, with 4 bases of the junction left unmatched. The CDR3 is made up of 15 amino acids. Here the CDR3 reads CATSRAGTGGDEQYF. For the CDR3, the DNA is TGTGCCACCAGCAGAGCAGGGACAGGGGGTGACGAGCAGTACTTC.

This chain connects TRBV12-3 or TRBV12-4 to TRBJ1-3; D remains unclear. Trimming cost V 1 base and J 0 bases, with 7 bases left between them. This CDR3 has 15 amino acids. The CDR3 sequence: CASSLGASSGNTIYF. The CDR3 coding sequence is TGTGCCAGCAGTTTAGGGGCCAGCTCTGGAAACACCATATATTTT.

The rearrangement links TRBV4-2 to TRBJ2-3; TRBD1 is a possible D gene (5 bases). CDR3 length: 13 amino acids. Germline lookup yields CDR1 LGHNA and CDR2 YNFKEQ. V dropped 0 bases and J dropped 10 bases, with 11 bases sitting between them. The CDR3 DNA reads as TGTGCCAGCAGCCAAGATCCCAGGGAAGCGCAGTATTTT. Protein product: CASSQDPREAQYF.

The chain carries TRBV7-9 and TRBJ2-2; TRBD1 might be the D (5 bases). CDR1 is SEHNR, CDR2 FQNEAQ, per germline (reference sequence). Trimming took off 1 base at V and 4 bases at J, with 10 bases between the two ends. The CDR3 is made up of 15 amino acids. The CDR3 sequence is CASSLGDSLTGELFF. The DNA for the CDR3 is TGTGCCAGCAGCTTAGGAGACAGCCTCACCGGGGAGCTGTTTTTT.

Ten or more counts support this clonotype. The chain joins TRBV7-2 to TRBJ1-1, with TRBD1 as a possible D gene (5 bases). CDR1 is SGHTA, CDR2 FQGNSA, per germline. The CDR3 sequence is 16 residues long. With 2 bases removed from V and 2 bases from J, the gap between germline ends came to 15 bases. CDR3 sequence: CASSLFAGRGNTEAFF. CDR3 nucleotides: TGTGCCAGCAGCTTATTCGCGGGAAGGGGCAACACTGAAGCTTTCTTT.

The chain has TRBV12-3 or TRBV12-4 and TRBJ2-1; D ambiguous. The V end was cut by 1 base, the J end by 8 bases, with 12 bases between. This CDR3 has 14 amino acids. As DNA, the CDR3 is TGTGCCAGCAGTTTAGGGATTGGGGTCGATGAGCAGTTCTTC. It specifies CASSLGIGVDEQFF.

V and J are TRBV19 and TRBJ2-2, with a weak D call TRBD2 (7 bases). CDR1 and CDR2 from the germline V gene are LNHDA and SQIVND (reference sequence). Trimming pared 3 bases from V and 4 bases from J, leaving 15 bases between. The CDR3 sequence is 16 residues long. The CDR3 sequence is CASSMRGQGSTGELFF. The DNA of the CDR3 is TGTGCCAGTAGTATGCGGGGGCAGGGAAGCACCGGGGAGCTGTTTTTT.

V gene TRBV20-1 combines with J gene TRBJ2-3, with TRBD2 identical over 11 bases. This CDR3 is built from 14 residues. CDR1 and CDR2 from the germline V gene are DFQATT and SNEGSKA (reference sequence). J was trimmed by 5 bases and V by 3 bases; bases with no gene match: 4. In DNA form, the CDR3 reads TGCAGTGCTAGTGGTAGCGGGAGGGTAGATACGCAGTATTTT. It specifies CSASGSGRVDTQYF.

This clonotype was detected ten times or more. The chain uses TRBV11-2 and TRBJ2-7, with 7 positions matching TRBD2. Losses at the gene ends were 2 bases for V and 2 bases for J; bases not matched to a gene: 6. Germline assignment: CDR1 SGHAT and CDR2 FQNNGV. The CDR3 is 15 residues long. CDR3 loop: CASSLSGEPPYEQYV. The CDR3 coding sequence is TGTGCCAGCAGCTTAAGCGGGGAACCCCCCTACGAGCAGTACGTC.

This clonotype occurred a few times. The chain carries TRBV30 and TRBJ1-1; 7 bases map to TRBD1. Unmatched junction bases numbered 9, after V lost 8 bases and J lost 3 bases. This CDR3 is 13 amino acids long. Per germline, CDR1 GTSNPN and CDR2 SVGIG (reference sequence). The CDR3 here is CARRTGVDTEAFF. CDR3 DNA: TGTGCCCGCAGAACAGGGGTCGACACTGAAGCTTTCTTT. The full variable domain, rest sourced from reference TRBV30 and TRBJ1-1, is SQTIHQWPATLVQPVGSPLSLECTVEGTSNPNLYWYRQAAGRGLQLLFYSVGIGQISSEVPQNLSASRPQDRQFILSSKKLLLSDSGFYLCARRTGVDTEAFFGQGTRLTVV.

The genes are TRBV20-1 and TRBJ1-3, with TRBD1 as a possible D gene (5 bases). The CDR3 loop spans 12 amino acids. Germline V CDR1 and CDR2: DFQATT, SNEGSKA (reference sequence). V lost 6 bases, J lost 6 bases, and 12 bases lay in between. For the CDR3, the DNA is TGCAGTGCCCCGACAGACACAAACACCATATATTTT. It specifies CSAPTDTNTIYF.

The chain has TRBV12-3 or TRBV12-4 and TRBJ1-6, with no clear D. V was pared by 6 bases and J by 10 bases, with 10 bases between. The CDR3 covers 12 residues. The CDR3 sequence: CASSYYGSPLHF. Here the CDR3 DNA reads TGTGCCAGCAGCTACTATGGGTCACCCCTCCACTTT.

This chain joins TRBV5-1 and TRBJ2-5; weak D call: TRBD1 (5 bases). From germline, CDR1 is SGHRS and CDR2 YFSETQ. V was clipped by 1 base and J by 11 bases, with 12 bases between them. The CDR3 is made up of 12 amino acids. The DNA of the CDR3 is TGCGCCAGCAGCTTGCAGGGCCGAGATCAGTACTTC. Translation gives CASSLQGRDQYF.

This clonotype showed up just a few times. The V and J genes are TRBV12-3 or TRBV12-4 and TRBJ1-3; no clear D gene. Deletions cut 2 bases from V and 0 bases from J, with 11 bases between. This CDR3 spans 16 amino acids. The CDR3 coding sequence is TGTGCCAGCAGTTTATCCTTAGCTTACTCTGGAAACACCATATATTTT. This translates into CASSLSLAYSGNTIYF.

V gene TRBV7-9 combines with J gene TRBJ2-1; the D is unclear. CDR3 length equals 16 residues. CDR1 and CDR2 (germline): SEHNR, FQNEAQ (reference sequence). V was clipped by 5 bases and J by 4 bases, with 18 bases between them. CDR3 sequence: CASSQLLRPNYNEQFF. CDR3 coding DNA: TGTGCCAGCAGCCAACTTCTGCGGCCCAATTACAATGAGCAGTTCTTC.

This clonotype has a count of ten or more. V is TRBV7-2 and J is TRBJ2-7; D might be TRBD2 (6 bases). The CDR3 covers 15 residues. In germline, CDR1 is SGHTA, CDR2 FQGNSA. Trimming removed 4 bases from V and 2 bases from J, with 15 bases in between. The CDR3 DNA reads TGTGCCAGCAGCTACGAAGGACTACCCACCTACGAGCAGTACTTC. This codes for CASSYEGLPTYEQYF.

This clonotype has at least ten counts. The rearrangement joins TRBV12-3 or TRBV12-4 to TRBJ1-5, with D possibly TRBD1 on 5 matching bases. Trimming stripped 5 bases from V and 4 bases from J, with 12 bases between. The CDR3 is 14 residues long. CDR3 sequence reads: CASSPTGDNQPQHF. The CDR3 DNA reads as TGTGCCAGCAGTCCTACGGGGGATAATCAGCCCCAGCATTTT.

This clonotype occurred a few times. The chain is built from TRBV2 and TRBJ2-7; D ambiguous. CDR1 is SNHLY and CDR2 is FYNNEI in the germline V gene. Deletions cut 7 bases from V and 6 bases from J, with 16 bases between. The CDR3 loop spans 13 amino acids. The CDR3 is CASIGGWELEQYV. Here the CDR3 DNA reads TGTGCCAGCATCGGTGGGTGGGAACTCGAGCAGTACGTC.

This clonotype was recorded at least ten times. V and J are TRBV7-2 and TRBJ1-1; D is undetermined. V lost 5 bases and J 5 bases, leaving 18 bases between the germline ends. The CDR3 covers 15 residues. Germline V lookup: CDR1 SGHTA, CDR2 FQGNSA. CDR3 residues: CASSPRSDLGTEAFF. The CDR3 coding sequence is TGTGCCAGCAGCCCCCGCTCGGACCTGGGGACTGAAGCTTTCTTT. The full variable domain, completed using reference TRBV7-2 and TRBJ1-1, is GAGVSQSPSNKVTEKGKDVELRCDPISGHTALYWYRQSLGQGLEFLIYFQGNSAPDKSGLPSDRFSAERTGGSVSTLTIQRTQQEDSAVYLCASSPRSDLGTEAFFGQGTRLTVV.

This chain joins TRBV7-2 and TRBJ2-1, with D tentatively TRBD2 (6 bases). Trimming took 2 bases from V and 1 from J, leaving 9 bases between them. CDR1 SGHTA and CDR2 FQGNSA come from the germline V gene. The CDR3 consists of 15 residues. The CDR3 loop reads CASSLREVSYNEQFF. The CDR3 DNA reads TGTGCCAGCAGCTTAAGGGAGGTGTCCTACAATGAGCAGTTCTTC.

This clonotype has just a few counts. The chain uses TRBV24-1 and TRBJ2-3, with 9 bases that match TRBD2. Trimming at V came to 4 bases and at J to 5 bases, leaving 6 bases not matched to a gene. The germline V gene encodes CDR1 KGHDR and CDR2 SFDVKD. This CDR3 comprises 15 residues. The CDR3: CATSDPGTSRDTQYF. CDR3 nucleotides: TGTGCCACCAGTGACCCCGGGACTAGCCGAGATACGCAGTATTTT.

This clonotype appeared many times. The chain has TRBV6-2 or TRBV6-3 and TRBJ1-5; D may be TRBD1 (5 bases). The CDR3 runs to 16 residues. The V and J ends lost 6 bases and 1 base respectively, with 16 bases between them. Germline CDR1 MNHEY, CDR2 SVGEGT. Here the CDR3 reads CASRTYDRRSNQPQHF. DNA of the CDR3: TGTGCCAGCAGGACCTACGACAGAAGAAGCAATCAGCCCCAGCATTTT.